The entry below gives a single TCR beta chain sequence along with its context. What it recognizes is unknown. Sequencing was performed with immunoSEQ multiplex PCR; in TCRdb, only in-frame clones are kept and a portion is missing. The top ten clones hold 0.81% of a sample with more than 95,000 clones, roughly 90% of them seen once. This sample is drawn from a study of OX40 agonist ivuxolimab in advanced cancers. Findings of the study overall: Low normalized T-cell clonal expansion was additionally recorded for some nonresponders.

Trimming stripped 0 bases from V and 2 bases from J, with 12 bases between. Germline lookup yields CDR1 SGHRS and CDR2 YFSETQ. There are 15 residues in the CDR3. The genes are TRBV5-1 and TRBJ2-7, with TRBD2 as a possible D gene (5 bases). The material sequenced was CD4+ or CD8+ T cells sorted from blood, taken in a trial of the OX40 agonist ivuxolimab. The receptor's source is an adult with an advanced solid tumor such as melanoma, head and neck, liver or kidney cancer. The DNA of the CDR3 is TGCGCCAGCAGCTTGGAGGCGGGCAGTCCCTACGAGCAGTACTTC. Its protein product is CASSLEAGSPYEQYF.